This T cell receptor (beta chain) was captured in a study of regulatory T cells. Study results and limitations: Hydrophobic residues at CDR3 positions 6 and 7 were enriched in conventional CD4+ T cells of CD3G-deficient patients.

Sorting split CD4+ cells into CD25-high CD127-low Tregs and CD25-low CD127-high conventional T cells. CDR3 length equals 14 residues. The germline gives CDR1 MNHNS, CDR2 SASEGT. V shed 10 bases, J shed 6 bases, and the junction held 13 bases outside the gene matches. In regard to this clone: The antigen is unknown.

The primer mix had 52 TRBV and 13 TRBJ primers. Sequencing used immunoSEQ multiplex PCR; TCRdb keeps in-frame clones, though not all of them. The table shows 30,000 to 40,000 clones, with about 93% occurring only once. The sequence derives from a child aged 2-9 years with CD3G deficiency. The rearrangement links TRBV6-1 to TRBJ2-7, with TRBD2 matching 9 bases. Sequencing input: conventional CD4+ T cells sorted from blood. In DNA, the CDR3 is TGTGCCACCGGTGGGACTAGCAATGTTGGCGAGCAGTACTTC. It is translated as CATGGTSNVGEQYF.